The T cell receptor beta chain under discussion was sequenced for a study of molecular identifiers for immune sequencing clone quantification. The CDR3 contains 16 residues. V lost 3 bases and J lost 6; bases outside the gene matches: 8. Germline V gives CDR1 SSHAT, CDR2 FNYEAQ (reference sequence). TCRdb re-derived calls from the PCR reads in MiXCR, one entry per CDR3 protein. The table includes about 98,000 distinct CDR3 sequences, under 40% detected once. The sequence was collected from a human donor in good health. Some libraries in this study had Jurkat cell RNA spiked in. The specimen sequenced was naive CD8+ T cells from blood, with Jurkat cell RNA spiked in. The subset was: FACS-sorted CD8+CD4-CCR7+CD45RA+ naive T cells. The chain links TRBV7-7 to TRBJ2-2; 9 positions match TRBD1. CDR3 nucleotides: TGTGCCAGCAGCTTGGCGGACAGGGGATACGCCGGGGAGCTGTTTTTT. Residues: CASSLADRGYAGELFF.